The T cell receptor beta chain described here comes from a study of T cell repertoires in cytomegalovirus infection. CDR1 and CDR2 (germline): MDHEN, SYDVKM. CDR3 length equals 16 residues. Trimming stripped 7 bases from V and 7 bases from J, with 23 bases between. In the case of this clonotype: No antigen is known for it.

TCRdb re-called the reads with MiXCR, one entry per CDR3 protein. The sample carries approximately 910,000 distinct CDR3 sequences, about a third recorded once. The chain has TRBV28 and TRBJ2-1, with a tentative D call TRBD2 (7 bases). The sample here was cultured CD8+ T cells from PBMCs, taken from culture after CMV antigen stimulation. The source of this sequence is a human donor in good health (CMV status not recorded). Some clones in this sample may be carry-over from other donors' samples. CDR3 residues: CASTPSWGGAMNEQFF. As DNA, the CDR3 is TGTGCCAGCACCCCTTCGTGGGGGGGGGCTATGAATGAGCAGTTCTTC.